This TCR beta chain derives from a study of T cells after yellow fever vaccination (dated by TCRdb to between 2018 and 2021). Study-level background: The SMART-Seq v4 Ultra Low Input RNA kit was used to prepare libraries from fractions with low cell numbers. Blood was drawn at multiple timepoints before and after primary and secondary immunization, with bulk PBMC replicates and cell subsets isolated. To follow T-cell clones before and after primary and booster YFV17D yellow fever vaccination, bulk TCR alpha and beta repertoires were sequenced over time. Two healthy male donors, one aged 18 to 30 and one aged 30 to 39 years, were included in the cohort.

TCR cDNA was synthesized by 5'RACE template switching, through which a universal primer site and unique molecular identifiers were introduced. Priming for cDNA synthesis came from both the TCR alpha and TCR beta constant segments. Two PCR steps were used to amplify libraries, with sample barcodes and sequencing adapters being added in the second step. Libraries were sequenced on Illumina HiSeq 2500 (2x100 bp) or NovaSeq (2x150 bp). In the source study's methods: MIGEC was used to demultiplex reads and collapse the reads into UMI consensus sequences, and MiXCR was used for V(D)J alignment. Using edgeR on replicate PBMC samples, clonotypes were called vaccine-responding if FDR was below 0.01 and the log2 fold change was above 5 up to day 15. Bulk clonotypes were assigned CD4 or CD8 identity according to which sequenced CD4 or CD8 repertoire held them at higher abundance. TCRdb cleaned the public reads at Q25 with fastp, built clones with MiXCR and kept in-frame beta chains. Each entry is one CDR3 protein sequence, shown with its most common DNA and genes. These V and J calls originate from TCRdb's pipeline instead of the authors' own analysis. The sample table holds about 160,000 distinct CDR3 sequences, of which around 7.3% were seen once. The top ten constitute roughly 2.5% of the sample.

Trimming takes 0 bases from V and 3 bases from J, and the germline ends sit 14 bases apart. The germline V gene encodes CDR1 KGHSH and CDR2 LQKENI. The CDR3 holds 16 amino acids from the cysteine to the phenylalanine. Only the CDR3 portion is preserved as DNA: 48 bases, with reading frame beginning at the first base. Per the publication, the treatment or condition label means: live attenuated yellow fever vaccine strain. PBMCs were isolated from peripheral blood using a standard Ficoll-Paque protocol. Dynabeads CD4 and CD8 positive selection kits were used to isolate CD4 and CD8 T-cell fractions. TriZol was used to extract RNA from bulk PBMCs, from CD4 and CD8 fractions, and from dextramer-positive and dextramer-negative fractions. Overall results and qualifications from the work: A small fraction of clonotypes appeared in both the CD4 and CD8 compartments, likely as a result of convergent recombination. Most clones expanded after primary vaccination (almost 97% of CD4 and roughly 90% of CD8) were re-detected after the booster, suggesting that broad memory maintenance occurred. Because only two donors were included in the study, the extent to which the findings can be generalized is limited. Because abundant contaminating clonotypes from the bulk population could be contained in FACS-sorted repertoires, computational filtering was required. The secondary T-cell response was weaker than the primary response but faster, peaking on day 5 instead of day 15.

On this clonotype itself: Its antigen is not yet known. Within one base of it there is no much larger clone, and no base qualities were kept.

The TCR was taken from a young man who received the YFV17D yellow fever vaccine. The chain is assembled from TRBV18 and TRBJ1-1; the D gene identity is not certain. The sample in question was CD4+ T cells sorted from PBMCs, obtained less than 6 days after the first yellow fever vaccination. The DNA sequence is TGTGCCAGCTCACCACCGGGGATTTTAATGTACACTGAAGCTTTCTTT. Its protein is CASSPPGILMYTEAFF. Outside the CDR3, residues come from the reference TRBV18 and TRBJ1-1 proteins, so the full variable domain is: NAGVMQNPRHLVRRRGQEARLRCSPMKGHSHVYWYRQLPEEGLKFMVYLQKENIIDESGMPKERFSAEFPKEGPSILRIQQVVRGDSAAYFCASSPPGILMYTEAFFGQGTRLTVV.